This TCR beta chain was documented in a study of blood T cell repertoires in COVID-19. As for the study in general: Acute and convalescent COVID-19 samples came from the United States, Italy and Spain.

Residents of under 25 US areas, aged about 18 to 95 years, made up the participants. Cohort 3 recovered donors had two negative PCRs, clearance, or symptom resolution. This clone appeared a few times. Trimming left V 1 base short and J 5 bases short, with 11 bases between. The CDR3 consists of 14 residues. Germline V CDR1 and CDR2: MNHEY, SVGAGI. In the authors' workflow: It was from reference gene primer amplification that nucleated cell counts were estimated. Profiled with immunoSEQ multiplex PCR; TCRdb holds only in-frame clones, not every one. V and J calls and clone size are those listed in that table; D and trimming were worked out from the DNA. The table includes some 490,000 clones, 80% to 90% detected once.

This TCR came from a woman aged 55-70 years who had recovered from COVID-19. Sequenced: PBMCs or T cells enriched from blood (not recorded which). The J gene is TRBJ1-1, the V gene TRBV6-5; D not certain. In nucleotides, the CDR3 is TGTGCCAGCAGTTACTACGGGGTCAGGACTGAAGCTTTCTTT. It codes for CASSYYGVRTEAFF.